The rows below give T cell receptor beta chains drawn from one sample of a study of T cells in Graves' hyperthyroidism and ophthalmopathy. TCRdb independently ran MiXCR on the multiplex PCR reads; one entry per CDR3 protein. The profile shows 300,000 to 450,000 distinct CDR3 sequences, roughly 15% of them singletons. Sequencing used blood. These receptors originate from a woman younger than 45 with Graves' ophthalmopathy. Each CDR3 is given with its conserved first and last residue.

J gene,V gene,CDR3 protein
TRBJ2-3,TRBV6-5,CASSYDRQNTDTQYF
TRBJ2-7,TRBV6-5,CASSYGGGGALPKFPTYEQYF
TRBJ2-7,TRBV12-3/TRBV12-4,CASSLARLADDWDEQYF
TRBJ2-5,TRBV4-1,CASSQGGREETQYF
TRBJ2-1,TRBV12-5,CASGLVSSGGRFYNEQFF
TRBJ1-1,TRBV5-1,CASSVARGTEAFF
TRBJ1-5,TRBV6-1,CASSEPWPPQHF
TRBJ2-3,TRBV3-1,CASSQGQGNTDTQYF
TRBJ1-2,TRBV29-1,CSVRTGNYGYTF
TRBJ2-7,TRBV19,CASRKSGTQGVHEQYF
TRBJ1-4,TRBV6-5,CASSYRRREKLFF
TRBJ2-2,TRBV6-1,CASSKTSGGPGELFF
TRBJ2-5,TRBV28,CASSLVIAGGKETQYF
TRBJ1-3,TRBV14,CASSQVNSGNTIYF
TRBJ2-2,TRBV12-5,CASDLTSGGENTGELFF
TRBJ1-5,TRBV16,CASSQSATGNQPQHF
TRBJ2-3,TRBV15,CATSPDRTLGGYF
TRBJ2-7,TRBV7-2,CAGSPLASGHFEQYF
TRBJ2-7,TRBV3-1,CASSQVGGIEQYF
TRBJ1-5,TRBV7-2,CASSLSVQPQHF
TRBJ2-5,TRBV4-1,CASSQDLGPIVKYF
TRBJ1-2,TRBV15,CATSLFGAPSGYTF
TRBJ2-1,TRBV9,CASSESGGASNEQFF
TRBJ1-5,TRBV29-1,CSRTFNQPQHF
TRBJ2-1,TRBV3-1,CASSHGTAYDEQFF
TRBJ1-2,TRBV19,CASSIIWGPFGGYTF
TRBJ1-2,TRBV6-1,CASSGWDRDYYGYTF
TRBJ2-3,TRBV20-1,CSAPRRATQYF
TRBJ1-2,TRBV20-1,CSARDIGAGYTF
TRBJ2-3,TRBV20-1,CSARDATAPRTDTQYF
TRBJ1-3,TRBV24-1,CATSDSRASGNTIYF
TRBJ1-4,TRBV13,CASSQSSLYGEKLFF
TRBJ2-2,TRBV30,CAWRGLAGGTGELFF
TRBJ2-5,TRBV2,CASSSWDSQETQYF
TRBJ2-2,TRBV19,CASSITGGNTGELFF
TRBJ2-7,TRBV18,CASSKTAGTGGNEQYF
TRBJ2-6,TRBV5-1,CASSPGLRAGANVLTF
TRBJ1-5,TRBV19,CASRHPYSNQPQHF
TRBJ2-2,TRBV6-1,CASCHRTNTGELFF
TRBJ2-7,TRBV20-1,CSARDELVAAPPYEQYF
TRBJ1-4,TRBV20-1,CSASIPLLGQRDEKLFF
TRBJ1-1,TRBV10-1,CASSEGGMLNTEAFF
TRBJ1-5,TRBV20-1,CSALLQGSQPQHF
TRBJ1-4,TRBV28,CASSSNPTTNEKLFF
TRBJ2-7,TRBV7-3,CASSPQGGGYEQYF
TRBJ1-5,TRBV6-1,CASSAETGNQPQHF
TRBJ2-5,TRBV7-9,CASSLVSIQETQYF
TRBJ1-6,TRBV24-1,CATSASGVNSPLHF
TRBJ2-1,TRBV7-6,CASSLRRGGPNLDNEQFF
TRBJ2-4,TRBV3-1,CASSRNKNIQYF
TRBJ1-1,TRBV12-3/TRBV12-4,CASSLHASYTEAFF
TRBJ2-2,TRBV7-9,CASSAVDRVRLFF
TRBJ2-3,TRBV28,CASSTLETSTDTQYF
TRBJ2-7,TRBV5-1,CASSVVGGETCEQYF
TRBJ1-2,TRBV2,CATDVDGGARDGGYTF